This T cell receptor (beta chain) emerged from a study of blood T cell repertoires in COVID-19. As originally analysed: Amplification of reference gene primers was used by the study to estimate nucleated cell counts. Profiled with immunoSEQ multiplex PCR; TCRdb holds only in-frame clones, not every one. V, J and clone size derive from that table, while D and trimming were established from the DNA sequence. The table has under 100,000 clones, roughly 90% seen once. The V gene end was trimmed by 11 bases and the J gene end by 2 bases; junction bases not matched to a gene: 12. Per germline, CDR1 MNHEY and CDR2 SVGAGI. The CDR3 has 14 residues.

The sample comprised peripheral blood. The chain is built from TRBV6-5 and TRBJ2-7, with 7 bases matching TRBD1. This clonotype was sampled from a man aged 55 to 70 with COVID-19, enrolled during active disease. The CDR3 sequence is CASRGPTVTYEQYF. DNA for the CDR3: TGTGCCTCGAGGGGGCCCACCGTCACCTACGAGCAGTACTTC.